The 8 T cell receptor beta chains below come from one sample, sequenced in a study. The sorted Tregs were CD4+CD25+CD127-/low cells. TCRdb independently ran MiXCR on the 5' RACE reads; one entry per CDR3 protein. Among about 43,000 distinct CDR3 sequences listed, 22% were seen once. Source material: Tregs sorted from a lymph node. These receptors all come from a female donor with breast cancer.

This clonotype was seen ten or more times. The CDR3 spells CASRWDVPSYNEQFF. The CDR3 nucleotides are TGCGCCAGCAGGTGGGACGTCCCCTCCTACAATGAGCAGTTCTTC. The chain recombines TRBV5-1 with TRBJ2-1, with D perhaps assigned TRBD1 or TRBD2 (5 bases each). This CDR3 has 15 residues. Deletions cut 5 bases from V and 0 bases from J, with 12 bases between. Germline V CDR1 and CDR2: SGHRS, YFSETQ. Variable domain in full (rest from reference TRBV5-1 and TRBJ2-1): KAGVTQTPRYLIKTRGQQVTLSCSPISGHRSVSWYQQTPGQGLQFLFEYFSETQRNKGNFPGRFSGRQFSNSRSEMNVSTLELGDSALYLCASRWDVPSYNEQFFGPGTRLTVL.

In regard to this clonotype: Being one base from a much bigger clone, this may be a read error. The chain is built from TRBV5-1 and TRBJ2-5, with D possibly TRBD1 on 5 matching bases. From germline, CDR1 is SGHRS and CDR2 YFSETQ. This CDR3 comprises 14 residues. The CDR3 DNA is TGCGCCAGCAGCTTAGAACAGGCCTCCAGGACCCAGCACTTC. Amino acids: CASSLEQASRTQHF. Together with reference TRBV5-1 and TRBJ2-5, the CDR3 gives the full variable domain: KAGVTQTPRYLIKTRGQQVTLSCSPISGHRSVSWYQQTPGQGLQFLFEYFSETQRNKGNFPGRFSGRQFSNSRSEMNVSTLELGDSALYLCASSLEQASRTQHFGPGTRLLVL.

This clonotype was seen more than once but under ten times. This chain connects TRBV20-1 to TRBJ1-5; a weak D match, TRBD1 (5 bases). The CDR3 is made up of 14 amino acids. Germline CDR1 and CDR2: DFQATT and SNEGSKA (reference sequence). Trimming pared 0 bases from V and 5 bases from J, leaving 11 bases between. The CDR3 bases are TGCAGTGCTAGAGATGGGCAGGGTCATCAGCCCCAGCATTTT. Amino acid sequence: CSARDGQGHQPQHF.

The gene calls are TRBV7-9 and TRBJ2-7; a weak D match, TRBD1 (6 bases). Trimming took 5 bases from V and 3 from J, leaving 17 bases between them. CDR3 length equals 15 residues. Germline lookup yields CDR1 SEHNR and CDR2 FQNEAQ (reference sequence). In DNA form, the CDR3 reads TGTGCCAGCAGCCCTGGACAGCTCAAGAACTACGAGCAGTACTTC. This gives the protein CASSPGQLKNYEQYF.

The V call is TRBV12-5, the J call TRBJ2-3; perhaps TRBD2 as D (5 bases). The V gene's germline CDR1 is LGHNT and CDR2 FRNRAP. The CDR3 runs to 14 residues. With 0 bases removed from V and 4 bases from J, the gap between germline ends came to 8 bases. DNA for the CDR3: TGTGCTAGTGGTTTGGTTCCGGGATCAGATACGCAGTATTTT. Translated: CASGLVPGSDTQYF.

This clonotype was counted ten times or more. This rearrangement joins TRBV6-1 to TRBJ1-2; no clear D. CDR1 is MNHNS and CDR2 is SASEGT in the germline V gene. This CDR3 is built from 11 residues. Trimming removed 6 bases at V and 4 bases at J, with 6 bases between. CDR3 in amino acids: CASSRAYGYTF. CDR3 DNA: TGTGCCAGCAGCCGCGCCTATGGCTACACCTTC.

The chain recombines TRBV4-1 with TRBJ1-3; D unclear. Germline V gene sequence: CDR1 MGHRA, CDR2 YSYEKL. Trimming stripped 4 bases from V and 2 bases from J, with 6 bases between. The CDR3 is made up of 13 amino acids. The CDR3 spells CASSLRPGNTIYF. The CDR3 DNA reads TGCGCCAGCAGCCTAAGACCTGGAAACACCATATATTTT.

The table lists this clonotype with many counts. The chain links TRBV7-9 to TRBJ2-1; maybe TRBD2 (6 bases). V lost 0 bases, J lost 7 bases, and 7 bases lay in between. The CDR3 has 13 residues. Germline CDR1 is SEHNR and CDR2 is FQNEAQ (reference sequence). The chain's CDR3 is CASSLAGGNEQFF. DNA for the CDR3: TGTGCCAGCAGCTTAGCCGGAGGGAATGAGCAGTTCTTC.